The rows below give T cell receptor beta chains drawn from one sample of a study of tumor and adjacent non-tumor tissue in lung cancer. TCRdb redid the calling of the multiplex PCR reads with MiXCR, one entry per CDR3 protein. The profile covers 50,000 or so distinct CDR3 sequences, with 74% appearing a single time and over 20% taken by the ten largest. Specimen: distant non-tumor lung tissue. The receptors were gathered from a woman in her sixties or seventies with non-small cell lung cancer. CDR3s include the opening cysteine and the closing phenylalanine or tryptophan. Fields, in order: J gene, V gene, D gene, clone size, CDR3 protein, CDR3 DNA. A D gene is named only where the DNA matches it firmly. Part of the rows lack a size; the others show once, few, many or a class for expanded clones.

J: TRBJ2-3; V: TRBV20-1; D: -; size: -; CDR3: CSARVDPSTDTQYF; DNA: TGCAGTGCCCGCGTGGATCCTAGCACAGATACGCAGTATTTT
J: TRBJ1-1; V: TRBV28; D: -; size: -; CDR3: CATMLEGLKTEAFF; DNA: TGTGCCACAATGCTAGAGGGGCTGAAAACTGAAGCTTTCTTT
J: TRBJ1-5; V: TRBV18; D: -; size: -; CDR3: CASSPAGSQPQHF; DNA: TGTGCCAGCTCACCCGCCGGGTCCCAGCCCCAGCATTTT
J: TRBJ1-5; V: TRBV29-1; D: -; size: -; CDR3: CSMGFGVGQPQHF; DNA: TGCAGCATGGGATTTGGGGTCGGGCAGCCCCAGCATTTT
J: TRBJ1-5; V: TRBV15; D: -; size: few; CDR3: CATSRDRVLSNQPQHF; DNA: TGTGCCACCAGCAGAGATCGGGTCCTTAGCAATCAGCCCCAGCATTTT
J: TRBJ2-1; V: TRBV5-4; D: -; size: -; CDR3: CASSREIGDNEQFF; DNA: TGTGCCAGCAGCAGGGAGATAGGGGATAATGAGCAGTTCTTC
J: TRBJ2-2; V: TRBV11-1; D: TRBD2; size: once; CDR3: CASSSLLAGESTWELFF; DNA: TGTGCCAGCAGCTCGCTACTAGCGGGAGAATCCACCTGGGAGCTGTTTTTT
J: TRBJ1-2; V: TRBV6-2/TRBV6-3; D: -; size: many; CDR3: CASSYRTLADYYGYTF; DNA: TGTGCCAGCAGTTACCGGACATTGGCCGATTACTATGGCTACACCTTC
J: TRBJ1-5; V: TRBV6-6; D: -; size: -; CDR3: CASSYIGDHQPQDF; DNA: TGTGCTAGCAGTTACATCGGGGATCATCAGCCCCAGGATTTT
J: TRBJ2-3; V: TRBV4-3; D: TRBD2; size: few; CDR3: CTSSHTSGPDTQYF; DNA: TGCACTAGCAGCCATACTAGCGGACCAGATACGCAGTATTTT
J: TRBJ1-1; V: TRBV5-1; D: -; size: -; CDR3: CASIACLGSTEAFF; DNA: TGCGCCAGCATCGCCTGTCTCGGGTCCACTGAAGCTTTCTTT
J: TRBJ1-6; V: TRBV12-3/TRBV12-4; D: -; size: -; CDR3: CASSLENSCNSPLHF; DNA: TGTGCCAGTAGTCTCGAGAACTCCTGTAATTCACCCCTCCACTTT
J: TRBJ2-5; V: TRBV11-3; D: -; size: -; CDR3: CASSLFRSSTLQETQYF; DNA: TGTGCCAGCAGCTTGTTCAGGTCTAGCACTCTACAAGAGACCCAGTACTTC
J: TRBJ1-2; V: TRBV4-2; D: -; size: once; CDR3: CVRSQDGTSNYGYSF; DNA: TGTGTCAGGAGCCAGGACGGGACCTCTAACTATGGCTACAGCTTC
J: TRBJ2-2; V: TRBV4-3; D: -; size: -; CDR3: CASRLGARSGELFF; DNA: TGCGCCAGCAGACTGGGGGCCCGAAGTGGGGAGCTGTTTTTT
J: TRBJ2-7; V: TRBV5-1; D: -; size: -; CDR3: CASSSDYRTNYERYF; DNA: TGCGCCAGCAGCTCGGACTACCGTACGAACTACGAGCGGTACTTC
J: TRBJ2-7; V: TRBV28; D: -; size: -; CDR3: CASSLKSGRSTYEQYF; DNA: TGTGCCAGTAGTTTGAAATCCGGGAGAAGCACCTACGAGCAGTACTTC
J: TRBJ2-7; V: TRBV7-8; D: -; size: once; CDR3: CVSSSTATSMEQYF; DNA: TGTGTTAGCAGCTCCACGGCAACTTCCATGGAGCAGTACTTC
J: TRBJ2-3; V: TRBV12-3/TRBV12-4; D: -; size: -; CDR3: CASRRTNGRWADTQYF; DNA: TGTGCCAGCAGGCGGACCAACGGGAGATGGGCAGATACGCAGTATTTT
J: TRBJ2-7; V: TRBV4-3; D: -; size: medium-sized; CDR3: CASGYYNSYEQYF; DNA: TGCGCCAGCGGCTATTACAACTCCTACGAGCAGTACTTC
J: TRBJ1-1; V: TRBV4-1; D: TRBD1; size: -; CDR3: CLSSHTQGANEAFF; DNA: TGCCTCAGCAGCCACACACAGGGGGCTAATGAAGCTTTCTTT
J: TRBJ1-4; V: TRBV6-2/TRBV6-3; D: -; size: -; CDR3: CASCRGGAGKKLFF; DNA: TGTGCCAGCTGTAGAGGTGGGGCCGGTAAAAAACTGTTTTTT
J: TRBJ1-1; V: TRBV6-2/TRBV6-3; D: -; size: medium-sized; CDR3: CASILDPNTEAFF; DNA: TGTGCCAGCATCCTGGACCCGAACACTGAAGCTTTCTTT
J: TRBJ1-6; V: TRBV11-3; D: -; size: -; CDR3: CASSFSRTRGDSALHF; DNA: TGTGCCAGCAGTTTTTCTCGGACACGGGGGGATTCAGCCCTCCACTTT
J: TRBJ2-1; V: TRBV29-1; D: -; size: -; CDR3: CNVEDGKALPYNEQFF; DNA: TGCAACGTTGAAGATGGGAAAGCACTCCCCTACAATGAGCAGTTCTTC
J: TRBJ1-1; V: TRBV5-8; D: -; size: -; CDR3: CAGSLVLHGGNTEAFF; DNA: TGTGCCGGCAGCTTGGTTCTTCACGGGGGGAACACTGAAGCTTTCTTT
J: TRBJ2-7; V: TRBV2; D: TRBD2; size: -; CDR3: CASMGLAGGPSYEQYF; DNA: TGTGCCAGCATGGGACTAGCGGGAGGGCCTTCCTACGAGCAGTACTTC
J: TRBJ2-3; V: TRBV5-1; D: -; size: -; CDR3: CASSLIVGGSDTQYF; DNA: TGCGCCAGCAGCTTAATAGTGGGGGGCTCAGATACGCAGTATTTT
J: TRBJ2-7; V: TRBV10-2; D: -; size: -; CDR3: CPSSKPDGYEQYF; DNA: TGCCCCAGCAGTAAACCCGACGGTTACGAGCAGTACTTC
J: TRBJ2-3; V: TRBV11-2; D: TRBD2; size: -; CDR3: CASTFGLGGGDTQYF; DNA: TGTGCCAGCACCTTTGGTCTCGGCGGGGGGGATACGCAGTATTTT
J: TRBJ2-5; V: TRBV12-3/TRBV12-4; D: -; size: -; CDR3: CASSFGLLGGEKETQYF; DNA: TGTGCCAGCAGTTTCGGGCTTCTAGGCGGGGAAAAAGAGACCCAGTACTTC
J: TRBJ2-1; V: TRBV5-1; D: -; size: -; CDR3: CSSSLGAGANEQFF; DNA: TGCTCCAGCAGCTTGGGGGCGGGGGCGAATGAACAGTTCTTC